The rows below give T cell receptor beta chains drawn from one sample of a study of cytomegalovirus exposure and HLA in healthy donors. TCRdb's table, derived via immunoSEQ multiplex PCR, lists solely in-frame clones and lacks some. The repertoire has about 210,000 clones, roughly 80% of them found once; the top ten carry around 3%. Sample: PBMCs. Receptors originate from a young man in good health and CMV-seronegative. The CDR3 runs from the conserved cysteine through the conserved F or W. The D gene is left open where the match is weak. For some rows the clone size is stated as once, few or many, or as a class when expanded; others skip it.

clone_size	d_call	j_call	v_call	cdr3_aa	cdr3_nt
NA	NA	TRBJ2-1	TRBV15	CATSNIPPRGEQFF	TGTGCCACCAGCAACATCCCGCCAAGGGGTGAGCAGTTCTTC
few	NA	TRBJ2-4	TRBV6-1	CASRPEVQNIQYF	TGTGCCAGCAGGCCAGAAGTTCAAAACATTCAGTACTTC
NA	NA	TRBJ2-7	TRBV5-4	CASSLGVGPYEQYF	TGTGCCAGCAGTCTAGGGGTGGGGCCCTACGAGCAGTACTTC
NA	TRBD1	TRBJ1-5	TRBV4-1	CASSQTGQGDGQPQHF	TGCGCCAGCAGCCAGACGGGACAGGGGGATGGTCAGCCCCAGCATTTT
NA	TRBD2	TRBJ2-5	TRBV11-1	CASSPRLAGGETQYF	TGTGCCAGCAGCCCGAGACTAGCGGGGGGGGAGACCCAGTACTTC
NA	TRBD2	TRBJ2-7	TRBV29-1	CSATLAGSSYEQYF	TGCAGCGCAACTTTAGCGGGGTCTAGCTACGAGCAGTACTTC
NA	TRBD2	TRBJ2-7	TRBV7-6	CASSIDSGATYEQYF	TGTGCCAGCAGCATTGATAGCGGGGCGACCTACGAGCAGTACTTC
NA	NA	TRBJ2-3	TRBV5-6	CASSLGRRLELPDTQYF	TGTGCCAGCAGCTTGGGTAGGCGACTAGAGTTACCAGATACGCAGTATTTT
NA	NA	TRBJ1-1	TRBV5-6	CASSLALLNTEAFF	TGTGCCAGCAGCTTGGCTCTGCTAAACACTGAAGCTTTCTTT
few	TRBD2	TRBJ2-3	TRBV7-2	CASSSSLAGTTDTQYF	TGTGCCAGCAGCTCCTCACTAGCGGGGACCACAGATACGCAGTATTTT
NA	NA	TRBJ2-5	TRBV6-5	CASREPGSQETQYF	TGTGCCAGCAGGGAACCGGGATCTCAAGAGACCCAGTACTTC
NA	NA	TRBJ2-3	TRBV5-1	CASRIDGQKSTDTQYF	TGCGCCAGCCGTATAGACGGACAGAAGAGCACAGATACGCAGTATTTT
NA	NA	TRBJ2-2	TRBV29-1	CSAGLGVGNTGELFF	TGCAGCGCCGGTCTCGGGGTGGGCAACACCGGGGAGCTGTTTTTT
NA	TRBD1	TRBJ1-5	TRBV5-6	CASSLGDRNNQPQHF	TGTGCCAGCAGCTTGGGGGACAGAAATAATCAGCCCCAGCATTTT
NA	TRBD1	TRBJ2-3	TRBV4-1	CASSTDRGPPDTQYF	TGCGCCAGCAGCACCGACAGGGGGCCCCCAGATACGCAGTATTTT
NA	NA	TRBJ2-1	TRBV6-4	CAPGRQDCGEQFF	TGTGCCCCCGGGCGACAGGATTGTGGTGAGCAGTTCTTC
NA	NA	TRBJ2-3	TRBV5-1	CASSLAGGTDTQYF	TGCGCCAGCAGCTTGGCCGGGGGCACAGATACGCAGTATTTT
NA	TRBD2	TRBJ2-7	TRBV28	CASSSRLGSGAGGSYEQYF	TGTGCCAGCAGTTCCCGCTTGGGTAGCGGAGCGGGGGGGTCGTACGAGCAGTACTTC
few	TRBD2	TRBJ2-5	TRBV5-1	CASSLARSGGSETQYF	TGCGCCAGCAGCTTGGCCCGTAGCGGGGGTTCAGAGACCCAGTACTTC
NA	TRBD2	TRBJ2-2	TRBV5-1	CASDSGGAVGELFF	TGCGCCAGCGATAGCGGGGGGGCCGTCGGGGAGCTGTTTTTT
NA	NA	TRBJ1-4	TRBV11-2	CASSLPTGTEKLFF	TGTGCCAGCAGCCTACCCACAGGGACCGAAAAACTGTTTTTT
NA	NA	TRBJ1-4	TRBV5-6	CASSLGRTSEKLFF	TGTGCCAGCAGCTTGGGAAGGACTAGTGAAAAACTGTTTTTT
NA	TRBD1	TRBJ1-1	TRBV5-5	CASSITGTGGTEAFF	TGTGCCAGCAGCATAACCGGGACAGGGGGCACTGAAGCTTTCTTT
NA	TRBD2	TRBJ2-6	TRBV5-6	CASSSPSGGAGANVLTF	TGTGCCAGCAGCTCACCTAGCGGGGGGGCTGGGGCCAACGTCCTGACTTTC
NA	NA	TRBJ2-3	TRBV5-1	CASSSLPNTDTQYF	TGCGCCAGCAGCTCCCTACCGAACACAGATACGCAGTATTTT
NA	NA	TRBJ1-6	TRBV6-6	CASRDNGNSPLHF	TGTGCCAGCAGGGACAACGGGAATTCACCCCTCCACTTT
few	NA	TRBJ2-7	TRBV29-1	CSVGSGAFAGEQYF	TGCAGCGTTGGATCAGGGGCGTTTGCGGGCGAGCAGTACTTC
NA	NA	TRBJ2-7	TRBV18	CASSLPAGYGTYEQYF	TGTGCCAGCTCACTCCCCGCTGGTTACGGGACCTACGAGCAGTACTTC
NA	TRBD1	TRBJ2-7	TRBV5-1	CASSLGAGGNYEQYF	TGCGCCAGCAGCTTGGGGGCAGGGGGCAACTACGAGCAGTACTTC
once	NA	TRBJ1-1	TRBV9	CASSVGWGGWTEAFF	TGTGCCAGCAGCGTAGGGTGGGGGGGTTGGACTGAAGCTTTCTTT
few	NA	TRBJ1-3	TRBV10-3	CATREGATIYF	TGTGCCACGCGTGAGGGAGCCACCATATATTTT
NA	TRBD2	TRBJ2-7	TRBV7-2	CASSRTLSGAYEQYF	TGTGCCAGCAGCCGAACTCTCAGCGGGGCCTACGAGCAGTACTTC
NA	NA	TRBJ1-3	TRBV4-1	CASSHLDRGTSGNTIYF	TGCGCCAGCAGCCACCTGGACCGGGGGACCTCTGGAAACACCATATATTTT
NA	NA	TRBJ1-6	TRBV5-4	CASSLGQGEPYSPLHF	TGTGCCAGCAGCTTGGGGCAAGGGGAACCTTACTCACCCCTCCACTTT
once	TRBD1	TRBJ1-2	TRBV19	CASSITTGANYGYTF	TGTGCCAGTAGTATAACAACAGGGGCTAACTATGGCTACACCTTC
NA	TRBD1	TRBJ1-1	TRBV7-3	CASSLTGGINEAFF	TGTGCCAGCAGCCTTACAGGGGGCATTAATGAAGCTTTCTTT
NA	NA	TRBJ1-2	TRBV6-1	CASSPRGRTNGYTF	TGTGCCAGCAGCCCGAGGGGACGGACTAATGGCTACACCTTC
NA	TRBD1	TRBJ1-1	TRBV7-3	CASRETGLNTEAFF	TGTGCCAGCAGGGAGACAGGGCTGAACACTGAAGCTTTCTTT
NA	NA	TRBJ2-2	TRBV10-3	CAISELGAGELFF	TGTGCCATCAGTGAGTTGGGCGCCGGGGAGCTGTTTTTT
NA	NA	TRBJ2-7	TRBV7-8	CASSLSQGTYEQYF	TGTGCCAGCAGCTTATCCCAGGGGACCTACGAGCAGTACTTC
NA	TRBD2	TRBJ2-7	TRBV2	CASQAGLAGYEQYF	TGTGCCAGCCAGGCGGGGCTAGCGGGGTACGAGCAGTACTTC
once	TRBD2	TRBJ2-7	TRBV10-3	CAISESRLAGVQEQYF	TGTGCCATCAGTGAGAGTCGACTAGCGGGGGTCCAGGAGCAGTACTTC
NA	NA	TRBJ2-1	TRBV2	CASIERTNEQFF	TGTGCCAGCATTGAGCGCACCAATGAGCAGTTCTTC
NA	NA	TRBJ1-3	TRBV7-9	CASSLGQPGNTIYF	TGTGCCAGCAGCTTAGGACAGCCGGGAAACACCATATATTTT
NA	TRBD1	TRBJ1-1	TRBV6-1	CASTRDRQEAFF	TGTGCCAGCACTCGGGACAGGCAAGAAGCTTTCTTT
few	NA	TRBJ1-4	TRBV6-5	CASYATREPNEKLFF	TGTGCCAGCTACGCGACACGAGAACCTAATGAAAAACTGTTTTTT
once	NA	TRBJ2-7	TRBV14	CASSQETGGLEQYF	TGTGCCAGCAGCCAAGAGACGGGGGGCCTCGAGCAGTACTTC
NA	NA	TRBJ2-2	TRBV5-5	CASTMAGVTGTGELFF	TGTGCCAGCACCATGGCAGGGGTCACCGGGACCGGGGAGCTGTTTTTT
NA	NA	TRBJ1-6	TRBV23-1	CASSQGGDNSPLHF	TGCGCCAGCAGTCAAGGAGGGGATAATTCACCCCTCCACTTT
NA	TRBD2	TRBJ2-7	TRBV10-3	CAIRRASGSYEQYF	TGTGCCATCAGGCGGGCTAGCGGGTCCTACGAGCAGTACTTC
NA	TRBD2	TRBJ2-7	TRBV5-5	CASSLGLAETYEQYF	TGTGCCAGCAGCTTGGGACTAGCGGAGACCTACGAGCAGTACTTC